The T cell receptor beta chain described here comes from a study of blood T cell repertoires in COVID-19. In the study overall: Sites in the United States, Italy and Spain provided acute and convalescent COVID-19 samples. T cells, B-cell-depleted T cells, or PBMCs provided the cDNA or gDNA that served as material.

Germline CDR1 reads MDHEN; CDR2 reads SYDVKM. V gave up 3 bases and J gave up 7 bases, with 16 bases separating them. The CDR3 covers 15 residues. In the source study's methods: The assay estimated nucleated cells by amplifying reference gene primers. Repertoires were generated with immunoSEQ multiplex PCR, while TCRdb's copy carries only in-frame clones and drops some. That table supplies the V and J calls and clone size; D and trimming were determined from the DNA. The table shows approximately 190,000 clones, with roughly four fifths occurring only once. The V gene is TRBV28, the J gene TRBJ1-5, with D possibly being TRBD1 (6 bases). Sequencing was carried out using peripheral blood. This TCR derives from a man aged 25 to 40 with active or convalescent COVID-19. The CDR3 protein is CASSLRGGGAQPQHF. The CDR3 region has the DNA TGTGCCAGCAGTTTGAGGGGCGGGGGCGCGCAGCCCCAGCATTTT.